A single sample is the source of the 5 T cell receptor beta chains below, sequenced in a study of blood T cell repertoires in COVID-19. Clones were sequenced by immunoSEQ multiplex PCR, and TCRdb holds only the in-frame ones, with some missing. The sample records a few hundred thousand clones, 86% being singletons. Source material: peripheral blood. The receptor set was obtained from a woman aged 45-65 years with acute or convalescent COVID-19.

The genes are TRBV9 and TRBJ2-7; D remains unclear. The CDR3 loop spans 14 amino acids. Trimming stripped 0 bases from V and 2 bases from J, with 9 bases between. CDR1 is SGDLS, CDR2 YYNGEE, per germline. CDR3 amino acids: CASSVGPLTYEQYF. For the CDR3, the DNA is TGTGCCAGCAGCGTAGGGCCCTTAACCTACGAGCAGTACTTC.

The chain uses TRBV4-1 and TRBJ2-7; 9 bases agree with TRBD2. This CDR3 is 15 amino acids long. Germline V lookup: CDR1 MGHRA, CDR2 YSYEKL. The trim removed 1 base at V and 6 bases at J, leaving 7 bases unmatched. The CDR3 bases are TGCGCCAGCAGCCAAGGGCTAGCGGGAAGCGGCGAGCAGTACTTC. Translating gives CASSQGLAGSGEQYF.

The chain is built from TRBV19 and TRBJ2-4; TRBD1 might be the D (6 bases). CDR3 length equals 16 residues. The V end was cut by 2 bases, the J end by 4 bases, with 15 bases between. The germline CDR1 and CDR2 sequences are LNHDA and SQIVND (reference sequence). CDR3 amino acids: CASSILGALDKNIQYF. DNA of the CDR3: TGTGCCAGTAGTATACTGGGGGCTCTGGATAAAAACATTCAGTACTTC.

A word on this clone: Germline and junction disagree at one end, which may indicate a read error. V and J are TRBV5-1 and TRBJ1-1; 9 bases are shared with TRBD1. The CDR3 is 14 residues long. Germline CDR1 SGHRS, CDR2 YFSETQ. CDR3 protein: CASSLLQGAIEVFF. The CDR3 DNA is TGCGCCAGCAGCTTACTACAGGGGGCGATTGAAGTTTTCTTT.

The gene calls are TRBV30 and TRBJ2-3; weak D call: TRBD1 (6 bases). This CDR3 is built from 16 residues. With 1 base removed from V and 2 bases from J, the gap between germline ends came to 16 bases. Looked up from germline, CDR1 is GTSNPN and CDR2 is SVGIG (reference sequence). This CDR3 is CAWSEGQTGNTDTQYF. The CDR3, as DNA: TGTGCCTGGAGTGAAGGCCAGACAGGAAACACAGATACGCAGTATTTT.